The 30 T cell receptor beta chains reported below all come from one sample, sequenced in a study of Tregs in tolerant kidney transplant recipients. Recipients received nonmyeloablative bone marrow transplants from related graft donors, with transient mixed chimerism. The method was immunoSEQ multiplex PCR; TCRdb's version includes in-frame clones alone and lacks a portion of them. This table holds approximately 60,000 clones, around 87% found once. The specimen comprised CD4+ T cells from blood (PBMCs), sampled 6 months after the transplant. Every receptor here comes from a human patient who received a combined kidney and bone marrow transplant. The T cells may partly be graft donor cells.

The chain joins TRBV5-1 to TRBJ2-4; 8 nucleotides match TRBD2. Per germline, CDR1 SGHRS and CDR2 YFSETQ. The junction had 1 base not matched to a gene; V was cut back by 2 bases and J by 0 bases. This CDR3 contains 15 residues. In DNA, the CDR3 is TGCGCCAGCAGCTTAAGCGGGGGAGCCAAAAACATTCAGTACTTC. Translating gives CASSLSGGAKNIQYF.

The CDR3 DNA sequence: TGTGCCAGTAGTAAGAGGGACACCTTTAATTCACCCCTCCACTTT. Protein: CASSKRDTFNSPLHF. This chain joins TRBV19 and TRBJ1-6; weak D call: TRBD1 (6 bases). Germline values: CDR1 LNHDA, CDR2 SQIVND (reference sequence). The CDR3 contains 15 residues. The germline V and J ends were trimmed by 4 bases and 6 bases, with 13 bases remaining between them.

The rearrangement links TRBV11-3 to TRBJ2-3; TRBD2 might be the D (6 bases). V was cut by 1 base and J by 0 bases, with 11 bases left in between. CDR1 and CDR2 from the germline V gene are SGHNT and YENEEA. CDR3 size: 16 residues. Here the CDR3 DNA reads TGTGCCAGCAGCTTAGGGTGGCGGGGTAGCACAGATACGCAGTATTTT. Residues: CASSLGWRGSTDTQYF.

This CDR3 reads CASSNDRVGNTIYF. The CDR3 DNA reads as TGTGCCAGCAGTAATGACAGGGTTGGAAACACCATATATTTT. This sequence joins TRBV2 and TRBJ1-3, with 7 bases matching TRBD1. Germline trimming cut 5 bases from V and 3 bases from J; bases unmatched to any gene: 4. Germline lookup yields CDR1 SNHLY and CDR2 FYNNEI. This CDR3 region has 14 residues. Complete variable domain (other parts from reference TRBV2 and TRBJ1-3): EPEVTQTPSHQVTQMGQEVILRCVPISNHLYFYWYRQILGQKVEFLVSFYNNEISEKSEIFDDQFSVERPDGSNFTLKIRSTKLEDSAMYFCASSNDRVGNTIYFGEGSWLTVV.

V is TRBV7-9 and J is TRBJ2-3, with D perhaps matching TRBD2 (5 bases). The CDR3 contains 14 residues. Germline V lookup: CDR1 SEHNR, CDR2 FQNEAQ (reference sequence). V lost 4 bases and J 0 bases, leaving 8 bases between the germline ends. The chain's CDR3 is CASSSGLSTDTQYF. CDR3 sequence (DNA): TGTGCCAGCAGCTCTGGACTTAGCACAGATACGCAGTATTTT.

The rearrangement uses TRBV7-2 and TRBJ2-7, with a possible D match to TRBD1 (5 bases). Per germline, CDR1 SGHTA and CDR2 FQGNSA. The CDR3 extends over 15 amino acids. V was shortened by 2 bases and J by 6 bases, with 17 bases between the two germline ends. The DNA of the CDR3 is TGTGCCAGCAGCTTAAAGTTGCAGGGATCTCGCGAGCAGTACTTC. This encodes CASSLKLQGSREQYF.

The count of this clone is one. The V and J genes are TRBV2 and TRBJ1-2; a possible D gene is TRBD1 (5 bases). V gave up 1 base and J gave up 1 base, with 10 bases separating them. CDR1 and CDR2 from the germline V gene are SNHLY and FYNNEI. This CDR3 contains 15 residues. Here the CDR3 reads CASSEVGRGNYGYTF. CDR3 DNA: TGTGCCAGCAGTGAAGTGGGGAGGGGTAACTATGGCTACACCTTC.

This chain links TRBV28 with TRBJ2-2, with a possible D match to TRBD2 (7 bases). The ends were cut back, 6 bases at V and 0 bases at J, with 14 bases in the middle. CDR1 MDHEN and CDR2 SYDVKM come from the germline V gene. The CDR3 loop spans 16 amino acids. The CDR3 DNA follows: TGTGCCAGCAGAAGGGGGGGCCCAGCGAACACCGGGGAGCTGTTTTTT. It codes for CASRRGGPANTGELFF.

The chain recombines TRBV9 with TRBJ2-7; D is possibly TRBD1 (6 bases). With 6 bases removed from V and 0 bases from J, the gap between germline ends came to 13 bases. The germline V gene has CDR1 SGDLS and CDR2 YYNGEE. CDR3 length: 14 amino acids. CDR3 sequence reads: CASKGVPSSYEQYF. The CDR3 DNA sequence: TGTGCCAGCAAGGGGGTTCCCAGCTCCTACGAGCAGTACTTC.

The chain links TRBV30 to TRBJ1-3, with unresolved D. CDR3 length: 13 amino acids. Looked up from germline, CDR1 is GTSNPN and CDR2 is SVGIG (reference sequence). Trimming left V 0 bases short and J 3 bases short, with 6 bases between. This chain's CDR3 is CAWSVAGGNTIYF. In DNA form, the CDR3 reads TGTGCCTGGAGTGTGGCAGGTGGAAACACCATATATTTT. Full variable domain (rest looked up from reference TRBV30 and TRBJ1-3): SQTIHQWPATLVQPVGSPLSLECTVEGTSNPNLYWYRQAAGRGLQLLFYSVGIGQISSEVPQNLSASRPQDRQFILSSKKLLLSDSGFYLCAWSVAGGNTIYFGEGSWLTVV.

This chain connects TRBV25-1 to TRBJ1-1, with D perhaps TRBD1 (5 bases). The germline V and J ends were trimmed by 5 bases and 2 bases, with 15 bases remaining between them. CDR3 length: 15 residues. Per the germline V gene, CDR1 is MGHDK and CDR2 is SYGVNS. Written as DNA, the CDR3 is TGTGCCAGCAGTAACCCGGACACGACCAACACTGAAGCTTTCTTT. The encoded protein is CASSNPDTTNTEAFF.

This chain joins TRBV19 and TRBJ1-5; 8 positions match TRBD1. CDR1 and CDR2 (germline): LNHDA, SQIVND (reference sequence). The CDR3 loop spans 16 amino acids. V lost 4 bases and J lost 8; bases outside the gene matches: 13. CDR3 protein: CASSTPGTGSIKPQHF. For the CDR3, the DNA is TGTGCCAGTAGTACCCCCGGGACAGGCTCGATCAAGCCCCAGCATTTT.

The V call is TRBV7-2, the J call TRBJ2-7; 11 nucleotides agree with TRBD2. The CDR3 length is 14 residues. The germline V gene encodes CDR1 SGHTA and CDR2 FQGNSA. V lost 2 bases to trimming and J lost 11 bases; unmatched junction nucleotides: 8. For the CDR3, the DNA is TGTGCCAGCAGCTTATTAGGTAGCGGGGGGGCCAAGTACTTC. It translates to CASSLLGSGGAKYF.

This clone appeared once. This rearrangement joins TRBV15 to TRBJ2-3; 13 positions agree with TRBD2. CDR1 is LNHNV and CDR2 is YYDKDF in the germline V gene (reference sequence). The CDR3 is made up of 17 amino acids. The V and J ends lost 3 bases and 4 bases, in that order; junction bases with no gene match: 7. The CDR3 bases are TGTGCCACCAGCAGGGGACTAGCGGGGTTTTACGCAGATACGCAGTATTTT. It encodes CATSRGLAGFYADTQYF.

In nucleotides, the CDR3 is TGTGCCAGCAGCCTGGACGGCTACGAGCAGTACTTC. It translates to CASSLDGYEQYF. The chain joins TRBV5-4 to TRBJ2-7; D gene uncertain. This CDR3 has 12 residues. Germline lookup yields CDR1 SGHNT and CDR2 YYREEE (reference sequence). V lost 4 bases to trimming and J lost 3 bases, with 8 bases between them.

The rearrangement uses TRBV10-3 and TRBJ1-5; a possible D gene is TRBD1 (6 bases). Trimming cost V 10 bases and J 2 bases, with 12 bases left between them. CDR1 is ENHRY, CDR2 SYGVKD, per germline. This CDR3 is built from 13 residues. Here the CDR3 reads CATRGVGNQPQHF. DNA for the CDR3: TGTGCCACCAGGGGAGTAGGCAATCAGCCCCAGCATTTT.

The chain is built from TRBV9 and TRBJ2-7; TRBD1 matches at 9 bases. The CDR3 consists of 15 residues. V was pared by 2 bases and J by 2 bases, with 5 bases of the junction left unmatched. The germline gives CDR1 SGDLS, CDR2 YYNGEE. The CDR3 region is CASSVGQGTTYEQYF. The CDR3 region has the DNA TGTGCCAGCAGCGTTGGACAGGGGACCACCTACGAGCAGTACTTC. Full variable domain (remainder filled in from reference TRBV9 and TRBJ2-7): DSGVTQTPKHLITATGQRVTLRCSPRSGDLSVYWYQQSLDQGLQFLIQYYNGEERAKGNILERFSAQQFPDLHSELNLSSLELGDSALYFCASSVGQGTTYEQYFGPGTRLTVT.

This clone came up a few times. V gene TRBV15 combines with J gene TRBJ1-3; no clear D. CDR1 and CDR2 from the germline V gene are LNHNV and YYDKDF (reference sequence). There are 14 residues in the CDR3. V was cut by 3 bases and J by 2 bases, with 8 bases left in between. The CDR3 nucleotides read TGTGCCACCAGCAGCTGGGCTGCTGGAAACACCATATATTTT. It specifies CATSSWAAGNTIYF.

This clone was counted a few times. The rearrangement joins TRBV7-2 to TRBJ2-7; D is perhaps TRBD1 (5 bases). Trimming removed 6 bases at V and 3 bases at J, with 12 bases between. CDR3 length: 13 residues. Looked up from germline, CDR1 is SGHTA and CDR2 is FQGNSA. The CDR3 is CASSHDRNYEQYF. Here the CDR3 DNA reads TGTGCCAGCAGTCATGACAGAAACTACGAGCAGTACTTC.

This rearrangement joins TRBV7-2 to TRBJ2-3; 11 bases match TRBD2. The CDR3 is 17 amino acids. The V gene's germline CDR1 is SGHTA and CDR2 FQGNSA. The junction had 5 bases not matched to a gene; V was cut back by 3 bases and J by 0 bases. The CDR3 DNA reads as TGTGCCAGCAGCTTCCAACGGACTAGCGGGAGCACAGATACGCAGTATTTT. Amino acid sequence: CASSFQRTSGSTDTQYF. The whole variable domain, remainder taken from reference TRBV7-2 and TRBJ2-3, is GAGVSQSPSNKVTEKGKDVELRCDPISGHTALYWYRQSLGQGLEFLIYFQGNSAPDKSGLPSDRFSAERTGGSVSTLTIQRTQQEDSAVYLCASSFQRTSGSTDTQYFGPGTRLTVL.

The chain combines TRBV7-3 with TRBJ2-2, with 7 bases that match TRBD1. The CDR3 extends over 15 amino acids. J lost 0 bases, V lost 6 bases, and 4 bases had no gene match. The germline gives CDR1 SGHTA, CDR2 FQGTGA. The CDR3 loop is CASRQGPANTGELFF. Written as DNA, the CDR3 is TGTGCCAGCAGACAGGGGCCGGCGAACACCGGGGAGCTGTTTTTT.

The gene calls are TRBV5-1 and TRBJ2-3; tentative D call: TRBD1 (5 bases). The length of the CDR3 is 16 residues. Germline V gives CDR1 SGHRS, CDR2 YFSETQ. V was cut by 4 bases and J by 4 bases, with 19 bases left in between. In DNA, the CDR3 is TGCGCCAGCAGCCAAAACCAGGGCAGTGGGGCAGATACGCAGTATTTT. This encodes CASSQNQGSGADTQYF.

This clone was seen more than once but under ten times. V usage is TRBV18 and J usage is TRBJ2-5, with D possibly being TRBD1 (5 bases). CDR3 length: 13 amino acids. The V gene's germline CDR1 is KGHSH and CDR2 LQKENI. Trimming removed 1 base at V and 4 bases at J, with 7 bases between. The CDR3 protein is CASSPRQGETQYF. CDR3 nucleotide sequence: TGTGCCAGCTCACCACGGCAGGGAGAGACCCAGTACTTC.

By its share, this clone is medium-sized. As DNA, the CDR3 is TGTGCCAGCACCCAGTCGTGGGGGGCCTACGAGCAGTACTTC. This translates into CASTQSWGAYEQYF. This chain connects TRBV6-1 to TRBJ2-7; weak D call: TRBD2 (6 bases). V lost 7 bases and J 2 bases, leaving 15 bases between the germline ends. This CDR3 has 14 residues. CDR1 MNHNS and CDR2 SASEGT come from the germline V gene.

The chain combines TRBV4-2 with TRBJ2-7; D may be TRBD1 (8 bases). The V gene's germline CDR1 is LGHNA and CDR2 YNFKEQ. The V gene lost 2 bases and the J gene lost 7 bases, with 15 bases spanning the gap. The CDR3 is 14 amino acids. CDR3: CASSQYRGGIEQYF. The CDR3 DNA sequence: TGTGCCAGCAGCCAATACAGGGGGGGGATAGAGCAGTACTTC.

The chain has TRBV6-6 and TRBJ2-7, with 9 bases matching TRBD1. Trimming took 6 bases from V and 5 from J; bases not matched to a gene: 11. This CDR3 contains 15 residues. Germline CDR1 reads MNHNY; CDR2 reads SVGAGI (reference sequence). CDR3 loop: CASRGPGQGIHEQYF. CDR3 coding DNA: TGTGCCAGCAGGGGTCCGGGACAGGGAATCCACGAGCAGTACTTC.

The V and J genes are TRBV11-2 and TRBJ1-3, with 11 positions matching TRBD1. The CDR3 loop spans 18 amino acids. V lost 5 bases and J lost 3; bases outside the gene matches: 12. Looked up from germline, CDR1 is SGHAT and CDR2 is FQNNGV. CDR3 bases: TGTGCCAGCAGCATCTTAGTCCGGGACAGGGGGAGTGGAAACACCATATATTTT. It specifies CASSILVRDRGSGNTIYF.

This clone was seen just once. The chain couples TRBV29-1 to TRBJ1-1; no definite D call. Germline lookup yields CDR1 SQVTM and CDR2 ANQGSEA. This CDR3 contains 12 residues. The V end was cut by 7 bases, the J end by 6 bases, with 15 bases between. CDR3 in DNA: TGCAGCGGGGGAGGGATTGGTGCTGAAGCTTTCTTT. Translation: CSGGGIGAEAFF.

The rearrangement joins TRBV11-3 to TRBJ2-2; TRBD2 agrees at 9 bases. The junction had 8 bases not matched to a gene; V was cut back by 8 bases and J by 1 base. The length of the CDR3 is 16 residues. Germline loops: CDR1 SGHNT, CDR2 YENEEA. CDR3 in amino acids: CASQGIAGENTGELFF. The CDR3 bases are TGTGCCAGCCAGGGGATAGCGGGGGAGAACACCGGGGAGCTGTTTTTT.

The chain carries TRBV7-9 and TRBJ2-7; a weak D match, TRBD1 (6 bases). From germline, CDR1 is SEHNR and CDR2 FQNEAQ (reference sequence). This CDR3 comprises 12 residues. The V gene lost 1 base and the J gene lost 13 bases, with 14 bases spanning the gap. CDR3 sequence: CASSLDRDTSYF. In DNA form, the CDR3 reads TGTGCCAGCAGCTTAGACCGGGACACATCCTACTTC.